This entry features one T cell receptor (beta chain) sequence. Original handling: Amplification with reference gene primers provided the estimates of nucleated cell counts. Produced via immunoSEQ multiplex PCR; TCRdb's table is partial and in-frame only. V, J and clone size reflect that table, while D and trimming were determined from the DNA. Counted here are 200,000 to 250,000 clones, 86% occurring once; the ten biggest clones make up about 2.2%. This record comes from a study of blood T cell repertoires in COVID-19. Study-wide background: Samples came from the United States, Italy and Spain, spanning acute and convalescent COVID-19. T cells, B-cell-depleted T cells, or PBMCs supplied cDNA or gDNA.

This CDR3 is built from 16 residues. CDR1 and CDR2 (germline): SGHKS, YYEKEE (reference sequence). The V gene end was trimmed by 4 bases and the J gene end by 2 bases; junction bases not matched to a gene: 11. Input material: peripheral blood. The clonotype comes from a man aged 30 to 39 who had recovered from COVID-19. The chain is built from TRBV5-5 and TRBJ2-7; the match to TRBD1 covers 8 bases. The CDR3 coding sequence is TGTGCCAGCAGCAGGACAGGGTCGGAACCTACCTACGAGCAGTACTTC. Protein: CASSRTGSEPTYEQYF.